This T cell receptor beta chain is drawn from a study of blood T cells in healthy people across ages. This CDR3 has 15 residues. Germline CDR1 and CDR2: SQVTM and ANQGSEA. Next came a second PCR, run for about 7 to 12 cycles, which used a sample-barcoded 5' primer along with a J-beta primer mix. A single record per CDR3 protein comes from TCRdb applying MiXCR to the 5' RACE reads. In the table there are 650,000 to 1,000,000 distinct CDR3 sequences, roughly 40% of which are singletons. The specimen sequenced was blood. The chain links TRBV29-1 to TRBJ2-1; TRBD1 matches at 9 bases. The tail of the sequence fits TRBJ2-7 better, so the J call may be wrong. The source of this sequence is a man aged 18 to 30 in good health. In DNA form, the CDR3 reads TGCAGCGTTGGGGGACAGGGTCGGTCCTACAATGAGCAGTACTTC. Translated: CSVGGQGRSYNEQYF.